The source of this T cell receptor (beta chain) is a study of beta chain features in type 1 diabetes. The study reverse transcribed the entire isolated RNA, so it sequenced expressed TCRB transcripts. TCRdb's table, derived via immunoSEQ multiplex PCR, lists solely in-frame clones and lacks some. Here the sample spans about 450,000 clones, about an eighth being singletons. The germline V and J ends were trimmed by 6 bases and 1 base, with 10 bases remaining between them. Per the germline V gene, CDR1 is MNHEY and CDR2 is SVGAGI. The CDR3 consists of 14 residues. The V gene is TRBV6-5, the J gene TRBJ2-4, with D unclear. Sequenced input: naive CD4+ T cells from blood. This TCR was sampled from a woman younger than 35 in good health. Here the CDR3 reads CASRPSRAKNIQYF. DNA of the CDR3: TGTGCCAGCAGACCCTCAAGGGCCAAAAACATTCAGTACTTC.